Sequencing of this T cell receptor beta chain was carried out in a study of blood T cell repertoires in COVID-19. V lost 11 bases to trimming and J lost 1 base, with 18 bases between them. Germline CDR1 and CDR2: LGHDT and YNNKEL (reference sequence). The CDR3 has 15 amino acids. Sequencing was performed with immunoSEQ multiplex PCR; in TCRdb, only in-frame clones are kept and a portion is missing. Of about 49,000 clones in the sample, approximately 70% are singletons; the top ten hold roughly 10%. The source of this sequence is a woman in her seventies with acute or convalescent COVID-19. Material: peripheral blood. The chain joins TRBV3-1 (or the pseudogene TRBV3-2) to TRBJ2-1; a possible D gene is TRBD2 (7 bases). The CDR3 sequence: CAFEGGNGSYNEQFF. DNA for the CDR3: TGTGCCTTTGAGGGGGGGAATGGGTCCTACAATGAGCAGTTCTTC.